Below are 21 T cell receptor beta chains sequenced from a single sample in a study of long-term antiretroviral therapy in people with HIV. The assay used was immunoSEQ (version v3.0), run at survey level. TCRdb's table, derived via immunoSEQ multiplex PCR, lists solely in-frame clones and lacks some. The data contain 15,000 to 20,000 clones, roughly 80% of them singletons. Material: unsorted PBMCs, obtained 1.5 years before starting antiretroviral therapy. Source of these receptors: a woman aged 50 to 65 with HIV.

This chain joins TRBV15 and TRBJ2-5; no definite D call. Deletions cut 0 bases from V and 3 bases from J, with 11 bases between. The CDR3 is 15 residues long. Germline values: CDR1 LNHNV, CDR2 YYDKDF (reference sequence). CDR3 in DNA: TGTGCCACCAGCAGAGACGCTAGTACCGAAGAGACCCAGTACTTC. As protein: CATSRDASTEETQYF.

V is TRBV7-9 and J is TRBJ1-2; 10 bases are a match to TRBD1. This CDR3 region has 16 residues. The germline V gene has CDR1 SEHNR and CDR2 FQNEAQ (reference sequence). J lost 6 bases, V lost 5 bases, and 12 bases had no gene match. CDR3 nucleotides: TGTGCCAGCAGCCCTTCCTCCGGGACAGGGGATCATGGCTACACCTTC. Its translation: CASSPSSGTGDHGYTF.

The CDR3 protein is CASSRGTATDTQYF. CDR3 in DNA: TGTGCCAGCAGCCGCGGGACTGCCACAGATACGCAGTATTTT. The chain combines TRBV13 with TRBJ2-3; tentative D call: TRBD2 (6 bases). Trimming removed 5 bases at V and 2 bases at J, with 11 bases between. Germline CDR1 reads PRHDT; CDR2 reads FYEKMQ (reference sequence). The CDR3 has 14 residues.

The V call is TRBV10-3, the J call TRBJ1-3; the D gene is possibly TRBD1 (5 bases). Trimming shortened V by 7 bases and J by 5 bases, and 18 bases separated the two germline ends. Germline CDR1 ENHRY, CDR2 SYGVKD. CDR3 size: 15 residues. As DNA, the CDR3 is TGTGCCATCACGCGGGACGCAGGAGGAAGAAACACCATATATTTT. Translation: CAITRDAGGRNTIYF.

The chain joins TRBV27 to TRBJ1-1; D perhaps matches TRBD1 (5 bases). From germline, CDR1 is MNHEY and CDR2 SMNVEV (reference sequence). Trimming cost V 4 bases and J 5 bases, with 14 bases left between them. This CDR3 is built from 14 residues. For the CDR3, the DNA is TGTGCCAGCAGTTACGGGGGGATGAGGACTGAAGCTTTCTTT. Residues: CASSYGGMRTEAFF.

This sequence joins TRBV9 and TRBJ1-2; D is possibly TRBD1 (5 bases). The length of the CDR3 is 16 residues. Trimming took 2 bases from V and 3 from J, leaving 17 bases between them. In germline, CDR1 is SGDLS, CDR2 YYNGEE. The chain's CDR3 is CASSVGTMPSDYGYTF. The CDR3 DNA reads TGTGCCAGCAGCGTGGGGACTATGCCTTCGGACTATGGCTACACCTTC. Looking up the rest from reference TRBV9 and TRBJ1-2 gives the full variable domain: DSGVTQTPKHLITATGQRVTLRCSPRSGDLSVYWYQQSLDQGLQFLIQYYNGEERAKGNILERFSAQQFPDLHSELNLSSLELGDSALYFCASSVGTMPSDYGYTFGSGTRLTVV.

This clone was detected only a few times. V is TRBV19 and J is TRBJ2-2, with 10 nucleotides matching TRBD1. There are 15 residues in the CDR3. J was trimmed by 3 bases and V by 6 bases; bases with no gene match: 4. CDR1 and CDR2 from the germline V gene are LNHDA and SQIVND (reference sequence). CDR3 in DNA: TGTGCCAGTAGCTTGGGGACAGGGGACACCGGGGAGCTGTTTTTT. This translates into CASSLGTGDTGELFF.

The chain links TRBV11-2 to TRBJ1-1; D is possibly TRBD1 (6 bases). CDR1 SGHAT and CDR2 FQNNGV come from the germline V gene. The V gene lost 7 bases and the J gene lost 11 bases, with 14 bases spanning the gap. The CDR3 covers 11 residues. CDR3 sequence reads: CASILRGTAFF. In DNA, the CDR3 is TGTGCCAGCATCCTTAGGGGGACCGCTTTCTTT.

With respect to this clone: The same CDR3 arises from other DNA sequences in this sample as well. The chain couples TRBV30 to TRBJ1-1; no clear D gene. Germline CDR1 is GTSNPN and CDR2 is SVGIG (reference sequence). This CDR3 is built from 13 residues. Trimming removed 0 bases at V and 0 bases at J, with 5 bases between. CDR3 loop: CAWSVALNTEAFF. In DNA, the CDR3 is TGTGCCTGGAGTGTCGCCCTGAACACTGAAGCTTTCTTT.

The CDR3 sequence: CASRADRALDEKLFF. CDR3 in DNA: TGTGCCAGCAGAGCGGACAGGGCTTTAGATGAAAAACTGTTTTTT. The V and J genes are TRBV2 and TRBJ1-4; the match to TRBD1 covers 8 bases. The CDR3 is 15 amino acids. Germline V gene data show CDR1 as SNHLY and CDR2 as FYNNEI. With 6 bases clipped from V and 6 bases from J, the junction kept 9 bases outside the gene matches.

The chain recombines TRBV9 with TRBJ1-6; 7 positions match TRBD1. Germline V gene lookup returns CDR1 SGDLS and CDR2 YYNGEE. The CDR3 loop spans 13 amino acids. The V and J ends lost 4 bases and 14 bases, in that order; junction bases with no gene match: 9. For the CDR3, the DNA is TGTGCCAGCAGCCCGACAGGGTCCTTCACCCTCCACTTT. This translates into CASSPTGSFTLHF.

The gene calls are TRBV19 and TRBJ1-5; TRBD1 matches at 9 bases. The trim removed 4 bases at V and 0 bases at J, leaving 7 bases unmatched. Germline values: CDR1 LNHDA, CDR2 SQIVND (reference sequence). The length of the CDR3 is 17 residues. CDR3 region: CASSTDRGLYSNQPQHF. The CDR3 region has the DNA TGTGCCAGTAGTACGGACAGGGGCCTCTATAGCAATCAGCCCCAGCATTTT.

This clone was seen a handful of times. The CDR3, as DNA: TGTGCCAGCAGCTTAGAAACTAGCGGGGGGTCCCAGACCCAGTACTTC. Its protein is CASSLETSGGSQTQYF. The chain carries TRBV7-7 and TRBJ2-5; the match to TRBD2 covers 12 bases. Losses at the gene ends were 1 base for V and 6 bases for J; bases not matched to a gene: 6. There are 16 residues in the CDR3. Germline V gene data show CDR1 as SSHAT and CDR2 as FNYEAQ (reference sequence). The full variable domain, its missing parts supplied by reference TRBV7-7 and TRBJ2-5, is GAGVSQSPRYKVTKRGQDVTLRCDPISSHATLYWYQQALGQGPEFLTYFNYEAQPDKSGLPSDRFSAERPEGSISTLTIQRTEQRDSAMYRCASSLETSGGSQTQYFGPGTRLLVL.

V gene TRBV18 combines with J gene TRBJ2-1; 12 bases are a match to TRBD2. After removal of 6 bases from V and 3 bases from J, the junction contained 3 bases not matched to a gene. CDR3 length: 15 amino acids. Germline-derived CDR1 and CDR2 are KGHSH and LQKENI. CDR3 residues: CASSPSGGVYNEQFF. In DNA form, the CDR3 reads TGTGCCAGCTCGCCTAGCGGGGGGGTCTACAATGAGCAGTTCTTC.

The table lists this clone with a few counts. J is TRBJ2-2 and V is TRBV7-9, with 9 nucleotides matching TRBD1. CDR1 SEHNR and CDR2 FQNEAQ come from the germline V gene (reference sequence). V shed 5 bases and J 3 bases; nucleotides not matched to a gene: 10. This CDR3 comprises 17 residues. CDR3 sequence (DNA): TGTGCCAGCAGCGCGCCGGGGACAGGGTCCTACACCGGGGAGCTGTTTTTT. It specifies CASSAPGTGSYTGELFF.

This clone occurred a few times. The genes are TRBV4-1 and TRBJ1-3; D perhaps matches TRBD1 (5 bases). Trimming removed 1 base from V and 6 bases from J, with 13 bases in between. CDR3 length equals 15 residues. The germline V gene has CDR1 MGHRA and CDR2 YSYEKL. The chain's CDR3 is CASSQVRVQENTIYF. DNA for the CDR3: TGCGCCAGCAGCCAAGTCAGGGTGCAGGAAAACACCATATATTTT.

The DNA for the CDR3 is TGTGCCAGCAGTGAGAGTTGGGGCGCAGATACGCAGTATTTT. Translating gives CASSESWGADTQYF. The chain carries TRBV6-1 and TRBJ2-3; the D gene is possibly TRBD1 (5 bases). Per the germline V gene, CDR1 is MNHNS and CDR2 is SASEGT. V lost 3 bases and J lost 4, with 11 bases in between. The CDR3 extends over 14 amino acids.

The chain couples TRBV7-9 to TRBJ2-3; maybe TRBD2 (7 bases). This CDR3 region has 13 residues. Germline lookup yields CDR1 SEHNR and CDR2 FQNEAQ (reference sequence). Trimming shortened V by 5 bases and J by 4 bases, and 10 bases separated the two germline ends. The CDR3 spells CASSGGGADTQYF. The CDR3 DNA follows: TGTGCCAGCAGCGGGGGGGGCGCAGATACGCAGTATTTT.

By sample fraction, this clone is large (0.1 to 1%). This rearrangement joins TRBV4-1 to TRBJ2-7, with 7 bases fitting TRBD1. Germline V lookup: CDR1 MGHRA, CDR2 YSYEKL. With 1 base clipped from V and 3 bases from J, the junction kept 3 bases outside the gene matches. This CDR3 is built from 14 residues. This CDR3 is CASSQGWTGYEQYF. CDR3 coding DNA: TGCGCCAGCAGCCAAGGGTGGACAGGCTACGAGCAGTACTTC.

A single count supports this clone. The V gene is TRBV2, the J gene TRBJ1-5; D might be TRBD1 (5 bases). The germline gives CDR1 SNHLY, CDR2 FYNNEI. V was shortened by 4 bases and J by 9 bases, with 13 bases between the two germline ends. CDR3 length equals 13 residues. CDR3 coding DNA: TGTGCCAGCAGTGTTGACAGTATTGGGCCCCAGCATTTT. Its protein product is CASSVDSIGPQHF.

V usage is TRBV6-5 and J usage is TRBJ1-2; D is uncertain. Germline CDR1 is MNHEY and CDR2 is SVGAGI. V was shortened by 0 bases and J by 0 bases, with 11 bases between the two germline ends. There are 16 residues in the CDR3. CDR3 sequence reads: CASSYSLGLANYGYTF. As DNA, the CDR3 is TGTGCCAGCAGTTACTCGTTGGGTCTAGCTAACTATGGCTACACCTTC.